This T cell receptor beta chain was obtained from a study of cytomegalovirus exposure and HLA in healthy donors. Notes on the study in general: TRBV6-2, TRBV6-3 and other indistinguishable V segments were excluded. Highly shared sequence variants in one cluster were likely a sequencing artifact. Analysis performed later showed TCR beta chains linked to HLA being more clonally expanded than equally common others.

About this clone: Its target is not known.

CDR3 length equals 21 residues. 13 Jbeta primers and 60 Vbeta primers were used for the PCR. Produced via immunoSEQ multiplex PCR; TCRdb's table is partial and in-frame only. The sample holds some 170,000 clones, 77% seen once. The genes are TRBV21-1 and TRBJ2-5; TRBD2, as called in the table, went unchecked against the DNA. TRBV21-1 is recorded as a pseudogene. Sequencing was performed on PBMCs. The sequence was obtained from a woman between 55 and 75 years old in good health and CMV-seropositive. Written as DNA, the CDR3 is TGTGCCAGCAGCAAAGAAGTTCATATGATACGAACTAGCGGGACCGGGGAGACCCAGTACTTC. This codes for CASSKEVHMIRTSGTGETQYF.